There are a few counts of the clone carrying this T cell receptor beta chain. Its antigen is undetermined. Germline CDR1 and CDR2: LGHDT and YNNKEL (reference sequence). Deletions cut 3 bases from V and 0 bases from J, with 8 bases between. This CDR3 contains 15 residues. This sample was included in a study of Graves' ophthalmopathy and Graves' hyperthyroidism. Broader study findings: Both a roughly 66% sensitivity and an approximately 75% specificity characterized the model's predictions of ophthalmopathy progression. Blood repertoires reportedly contained most expanded thyroid clonotypes above 0.001 frequency.

RNA transcripts served as template for amplifying TCR beta CDR3 sequences. The authors performed first-round RT-PCR with HTBI primers and then a second-round multiplex PCR. TCRdb ran MiXCR on the multiplex PCR reads and lists one entry per CDR3 protein. Here the sample spans about 590,000 distinct CDR3 sequences, 39% being singletons. The rearrangement links TRBV3-1 to TRBJ1-4; D is possibly TRBD1 (6 bases). Sequencing used peripheral blood or thyroid tissue (not recorded which). This sequence originates from an adult man with Graves' hyperthyroidism. In nucleotides, the CDR3 is TGTGCCAGCAGCCATGAGGGGGCAACTAATGAAAAACTGTTTTTT. Its protein is CASSHEGATNEKLFF.